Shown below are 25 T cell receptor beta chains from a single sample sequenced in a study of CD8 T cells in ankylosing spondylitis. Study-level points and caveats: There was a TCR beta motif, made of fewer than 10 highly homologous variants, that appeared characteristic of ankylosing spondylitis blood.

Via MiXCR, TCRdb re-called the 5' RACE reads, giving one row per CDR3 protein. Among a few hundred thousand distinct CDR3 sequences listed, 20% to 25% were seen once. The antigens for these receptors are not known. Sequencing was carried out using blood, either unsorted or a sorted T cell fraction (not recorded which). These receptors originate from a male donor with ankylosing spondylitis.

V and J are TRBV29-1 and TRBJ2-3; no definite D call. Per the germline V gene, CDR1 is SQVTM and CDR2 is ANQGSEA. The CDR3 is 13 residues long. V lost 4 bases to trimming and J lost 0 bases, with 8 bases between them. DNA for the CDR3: TGCAGCGTTGTCGGTCCTAGCACAGATACGCAGTATTTT. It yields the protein CSVVGPSTDTQYF.

CDR3 amino acids: CASSLKRGIWNTGELFF. The CDR3 DNA is TGCGCCAGCAGCTTGAAGAGGGGAATATGGAACACCGGGGAGCTGTTTTTT. V usage is TRBV5-1 and J usage is TRBJ2-2; D may correspond to TRBD1 or TRBD2 (5 bases each). Germline V CDR1 and CDR2: SGHRS, YFSETQ. Trimming cost V 1 base and J 1 base, with 14 bases left between them. CDR3 size: 17 residues.

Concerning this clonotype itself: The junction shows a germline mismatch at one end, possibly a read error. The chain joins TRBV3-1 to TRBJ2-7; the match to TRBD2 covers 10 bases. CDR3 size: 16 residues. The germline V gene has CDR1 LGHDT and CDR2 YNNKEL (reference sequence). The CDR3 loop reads CGSSQAWTSGTYEQYF. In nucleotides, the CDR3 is TGTGGCAGCAGCCAAGCCTGGACTAGCGGAACTTACGAGCAGTACTTC.

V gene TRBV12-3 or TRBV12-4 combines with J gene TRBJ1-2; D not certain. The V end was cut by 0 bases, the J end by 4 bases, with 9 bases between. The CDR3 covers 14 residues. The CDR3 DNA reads TGTGCCAGCAGTTTAGCGTTTCAGGCCTATGGCTACACCTTC. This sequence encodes CASSLAFQAYGYTF.

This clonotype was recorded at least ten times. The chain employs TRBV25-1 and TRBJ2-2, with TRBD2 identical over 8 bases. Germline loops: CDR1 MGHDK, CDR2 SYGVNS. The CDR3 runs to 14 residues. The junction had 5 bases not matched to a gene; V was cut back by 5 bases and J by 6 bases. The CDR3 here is CASSPAGVPGELFF. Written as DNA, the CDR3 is TGTGCCAGCAGTCCAGCGGGAGTACCCGGGGAGCTGTTTTTT.

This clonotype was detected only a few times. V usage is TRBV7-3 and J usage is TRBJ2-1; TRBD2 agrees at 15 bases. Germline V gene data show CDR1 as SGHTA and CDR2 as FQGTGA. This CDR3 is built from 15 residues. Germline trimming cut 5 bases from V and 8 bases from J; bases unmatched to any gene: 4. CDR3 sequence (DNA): TGTGCCAGCAGCGCTGGACTAGCGGGAGGGTATGAGCAGTTCTTC. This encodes CASSAGLAGGYEQFF.

The CDR3 DNA follows: TGCAGCGTAAGGGGTACTGAAAAACTGTTTTTT. Encoded protein: CSVRGTEKLFF. The V and J genes are TRBV29-1 and TRBJ1-4; a possible D gene is TRBD1 (5 bases). Germline V gene data show CDR1 as SQVTM and CDR2 as ANQGSEA. The CDR3 consists of 11 residues. V was clipped by 6 bases and J by 7 bases, with 9 bases between them.

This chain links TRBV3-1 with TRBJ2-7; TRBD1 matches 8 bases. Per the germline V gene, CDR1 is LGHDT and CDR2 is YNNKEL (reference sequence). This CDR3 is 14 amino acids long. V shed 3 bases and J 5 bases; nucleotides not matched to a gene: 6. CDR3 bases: TGTGCCAGCAGCCATCGCCAGGGGGCCCACGAGCAGTACTTC. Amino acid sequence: CASSHRQGAHEQYF.

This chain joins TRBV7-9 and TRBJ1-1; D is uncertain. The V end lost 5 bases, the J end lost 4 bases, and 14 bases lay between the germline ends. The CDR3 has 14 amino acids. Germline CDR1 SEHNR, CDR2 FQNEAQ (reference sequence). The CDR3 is CASSPSSAFTEAFF. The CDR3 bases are TGTGCCAGCAGCCCCTCCTCGGCTTTCACTGAAGCTTTCTTT.

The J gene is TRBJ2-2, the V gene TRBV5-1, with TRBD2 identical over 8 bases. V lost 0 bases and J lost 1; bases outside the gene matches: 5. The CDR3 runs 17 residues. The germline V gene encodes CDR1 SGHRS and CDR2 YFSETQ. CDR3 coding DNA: TGCGCCAGCAGCTTGGGAGTAGCGGGATGGAACACCGGGGAGCTGTTTTTT. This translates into CASSLGVAGWNTGELFF.

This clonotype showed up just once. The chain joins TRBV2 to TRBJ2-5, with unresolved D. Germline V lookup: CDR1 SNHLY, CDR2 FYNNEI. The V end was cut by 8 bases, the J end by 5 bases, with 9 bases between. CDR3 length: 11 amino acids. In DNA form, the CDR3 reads TGTGCCAGCGTCCGAGTGGAGACCCAGTACTTC. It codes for CASVRVETQYF.

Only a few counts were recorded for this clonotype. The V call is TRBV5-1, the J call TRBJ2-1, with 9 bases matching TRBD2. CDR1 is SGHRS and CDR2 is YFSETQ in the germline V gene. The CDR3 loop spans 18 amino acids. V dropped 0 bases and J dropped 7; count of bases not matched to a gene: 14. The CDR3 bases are TGCGCCAGCAGCTTGGCCAACAGCGGGAGGATCTTAGGAAATGAGCAGTTCTTC. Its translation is CASSLANSGRILGNEQFF.

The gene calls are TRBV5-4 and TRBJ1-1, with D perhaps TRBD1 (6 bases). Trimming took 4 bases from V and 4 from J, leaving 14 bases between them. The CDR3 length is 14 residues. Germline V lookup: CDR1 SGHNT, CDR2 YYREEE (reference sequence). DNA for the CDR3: TGTGCCAGCAGCGGCCAGGGGCTGAGCACTGAAGCTTTCTTT. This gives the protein CASSGQGLSTEAFF. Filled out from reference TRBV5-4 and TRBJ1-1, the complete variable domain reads ETGVTQSPTHLIKTRGQQVTLRCSSQSGHNTVSWYQQALGQGPQFIFQYYREEENGRGNFPPRFSGLQFPNYSSELNVNALELDDSALYLCASSGQGLSTEAFFGQGTRLTVV.

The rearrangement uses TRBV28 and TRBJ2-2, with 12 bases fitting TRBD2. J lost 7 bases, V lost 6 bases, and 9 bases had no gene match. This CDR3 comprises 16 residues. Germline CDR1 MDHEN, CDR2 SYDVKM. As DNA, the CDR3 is TGTGCCAGCAGCTCGACTAGCGGGAGAGGGAGCGGGGAGCTGTTTTTT. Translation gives CASSSTSGRGSGELFF. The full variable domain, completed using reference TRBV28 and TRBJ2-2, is DVKVTQSSRYLVKRTGEKVFLECVQDMDHENMFWYRQDPGLGLRLIYFSYDVKMKEKGDIPEGYSVSREKKERFSLILESASTNQTSMYLCASSSTSGRGSGELFFGEGSRLTVL.

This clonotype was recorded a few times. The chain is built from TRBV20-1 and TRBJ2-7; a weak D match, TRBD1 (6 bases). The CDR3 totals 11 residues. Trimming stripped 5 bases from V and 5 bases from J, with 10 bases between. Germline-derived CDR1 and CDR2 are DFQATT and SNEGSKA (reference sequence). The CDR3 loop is CSAEGQDEQYF. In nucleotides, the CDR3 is TGCAGTGCTGAGGGACAAGACGAGCAGTACTTC.

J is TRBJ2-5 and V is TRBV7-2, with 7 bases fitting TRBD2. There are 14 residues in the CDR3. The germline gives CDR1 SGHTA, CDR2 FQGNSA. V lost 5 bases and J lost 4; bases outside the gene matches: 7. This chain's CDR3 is CASSQRGTPETQYF. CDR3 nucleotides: TGTGCCAGCAGCCAGCGGGGTACCCCAGAGACCCAGTACTTC.

The DNA of the CDR3 is TGTGCCAGCAGTTCTCCAACTAGCGCAGTTTTCGAGCAGTACTTC. The encoded protein is CASSSPTSAVFEQYF. The chain recombines TRBV27 with TRBJ2-7, with TRBD2 identical over 7 bases. The germline gives CDR1 MNHEY, CDR2 SMNVEV (reference sequence). CDR3 size: 15 residues. Trimming cost V 4 bases and J 6 bases; bases outside gene matches: 12.

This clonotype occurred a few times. The CDR3 is CSVVSAARGYTF. The CDR3 nucleotides are TGCAGCGTTGTTAGTGCGGCGCGTGGCTACACCTTC. This chain joins TRBV29-1 and TRBJ1-2; no clear D gene. Germline values: CDR1 SQVTM, CDR2 ANQGSEA. CDR3 length: 12 amino acids. Trimming shortened V by 4 bases and J by 7 bases, and 13 bases separated the two germline ends.

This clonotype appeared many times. In DNA, the CDR3 is TGTGCCAGCTCACCACAGCTGAACACTGAAGCTTTCTTT. Translated, it gives CASSPQLNTEAFF. The V call is TRBV18, the J call TRBJ1-1; D uncertain. V lost 1 base, J lost 0 bases, and 3 bases lay in between. This CDR3 is 13 amino acids long. The germline CDR1 and CDR2 sequences are KGHSH and LQKENI. Full variable domain (remainder filled in from reference TRBV18 and TRBJ1-1): NAGVMQNPRHLVRRRGQEARLRCSPMKGHSHVYWYRQLPEEGLKFMVYLQKENIIDESGMPKERFSAEFPKEGPSILRIQQVVRGDSAAYFCASSPQLNTEAFFGQGTRLTVV.

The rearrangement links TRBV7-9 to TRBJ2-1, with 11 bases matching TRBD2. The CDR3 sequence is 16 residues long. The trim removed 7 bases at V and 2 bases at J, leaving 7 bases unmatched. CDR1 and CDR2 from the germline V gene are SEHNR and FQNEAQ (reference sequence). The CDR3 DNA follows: TGTGCCAGCACTAGCGGGAGGTTTGCCCCCTACAATGAGCAGTTCTTC. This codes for CASTSGRFAPYNEQFF.

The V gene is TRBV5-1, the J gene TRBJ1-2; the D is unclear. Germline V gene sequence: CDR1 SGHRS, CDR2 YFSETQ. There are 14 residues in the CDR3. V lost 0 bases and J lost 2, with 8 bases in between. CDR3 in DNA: TGCGCCAGCAGCTTGGTCCGGGCGAACTATGGCTACACCTTC. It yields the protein CASSLVRANYGYTF.

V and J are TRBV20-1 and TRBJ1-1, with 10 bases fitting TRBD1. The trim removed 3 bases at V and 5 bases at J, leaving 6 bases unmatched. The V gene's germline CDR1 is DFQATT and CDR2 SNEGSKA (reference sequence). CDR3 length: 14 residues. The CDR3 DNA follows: TGCAGTGCTAGCCGGGGACAGGGGAGGACTGAAGCTTTCTTT. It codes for CSASRGQGRTEAFF.

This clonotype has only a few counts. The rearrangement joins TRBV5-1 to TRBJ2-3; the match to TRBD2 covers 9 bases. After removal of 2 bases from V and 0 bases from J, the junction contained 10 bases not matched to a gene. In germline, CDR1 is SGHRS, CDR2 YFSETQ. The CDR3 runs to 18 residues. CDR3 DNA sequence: TGCGCCAGCAGCTTCGGAGCGGGAGGTACCTCTAGCACAGATACGCAGTATTTT. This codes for CASSFGAGGTSSTDTQYF.

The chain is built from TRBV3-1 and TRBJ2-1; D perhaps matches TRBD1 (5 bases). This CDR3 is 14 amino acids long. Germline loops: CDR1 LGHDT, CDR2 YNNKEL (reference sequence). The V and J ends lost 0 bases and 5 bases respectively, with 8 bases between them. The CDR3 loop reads CASSQEETDNEQFF. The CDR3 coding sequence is TGTGCCAGCAGCCAAGAGGAGACAGACAATGAGCAGTTCTTC.

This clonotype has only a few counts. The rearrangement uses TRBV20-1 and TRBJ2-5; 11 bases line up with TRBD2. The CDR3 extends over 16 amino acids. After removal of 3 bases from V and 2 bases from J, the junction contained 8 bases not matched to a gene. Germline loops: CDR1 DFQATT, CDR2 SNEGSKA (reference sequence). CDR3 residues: CSARAPRLAGQETQYF. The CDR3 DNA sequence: TGCAGTGCTAGGGCCCCTCGACTAGCGGGGCAAGAGACCCAGTACTTC.